This T cell receptor beta chain stems from a study of blood T cell repertoires in COVID-19. The overall study: Samples representing acute and convalescent COVID-19 were sourced from the United States, Italy and Spain.

Per the study methods: Quantification of nucleated cells was approximated via reference gene primer amplification. Data came from immunoSEQ multiplex PCR; TCRdb stores just in-frame clones and leaves some out. For V, J and clone size, that table is used; D and trimming come from the DNA. Of fewer than 300,000 clones in the sample, over 70% were seen once. The CDR3 consists of 15 residues. Trimming removed 0 bases from V and 0 bases from J, with 7 bases in between. Germline CDR1 reads MNHEY; CDR2 reads SMNVEV (reference sequence). What was sequenced was peripheral blood. The clonotype was recovered from a woman in her 40s who had recovered from COVID-19. The chain joins TRBV27 to TRBJ2-3, with D uncertain. As DNA, the CDR3 is TGTGCCAGCAGTTTATCCTGGGCTAGCACAGATACGCAGTATTTT. It codes for CASSLSWASTDTQYF.